These 3 T cell receptor beta chains were all obtained from the same sample, sequenced in a study of lymphopenia after photon versus proton radiotherapy. Data came from immunoSEQ multiplex PCR; TCRdb stores just in-frame clones and leaves some out. The profile shows some 38,000 clones, approximately 90% of them singletons. Sequencing was performed on peripheral blood, taken from a patient treated with photon-based radiotherapy. The receptors were sampled from a man in his 60s with cholangiocarcinoma.

The chain couples TRBV7-3 to TRBJ1-1, with TRBD1 matching over 7 bases. V gave up 0 bases and J gave up 8 bases; unmatched junction bases: 3. This CDR3 region has 13 residues. CDR1 and CDR2 (germline): SGHTA, FQGTGA. CDR3 nucleotide sequence: TGTGCCAGCAGCTTAACCCCACAGGGGGAAGCTTTCTTT. Encoded protein: CASSLTPQGEAFF.

This chain links TRBV7-8 with TRBJ2-2; D is possibly TRBD2 (6 bases). The germline V gene has CDR1 SGHVS and CDR2 FQNEAQ. The germline V and J ends were trimmed by 5 bases and 1 base, with 8 bases remaining between them. The CDR3 loop spans 14 amino acids. The CDR3 coding sequence is TGTGCCAGCAGCGGGGACTTGAACACCGGGGAGCTGTTTTTT. This gives the protein CASSGDLNTGELFF.

V gene TRBV10-3 combines with J gene TRBJ2-2; 11 nucleotides agree with TRBD2. The germline V gene encodes CDR1 ENHRY and CDR2 SYGVKD. The junction had 0 bases not matched to a gene; V was cut back by 2 bases and J by 4 bases. The CDR3 spans 15 residues. CDR3 protein: CAISETSGGTGELFF. CDR3 bases: TGTGCCATCAGTGAGACTAGCGGGGGCACCGGGGAGCTGTTTTTT.